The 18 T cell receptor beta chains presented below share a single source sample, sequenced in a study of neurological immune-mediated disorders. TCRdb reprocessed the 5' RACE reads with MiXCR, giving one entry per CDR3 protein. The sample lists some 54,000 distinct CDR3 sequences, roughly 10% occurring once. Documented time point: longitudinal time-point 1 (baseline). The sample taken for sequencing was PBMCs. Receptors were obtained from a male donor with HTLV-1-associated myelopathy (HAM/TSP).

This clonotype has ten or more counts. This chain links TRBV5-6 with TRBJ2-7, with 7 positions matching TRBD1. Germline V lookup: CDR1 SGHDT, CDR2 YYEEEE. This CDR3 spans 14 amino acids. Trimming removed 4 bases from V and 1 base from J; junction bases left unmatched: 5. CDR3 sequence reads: CASSRQGVSYEQYF. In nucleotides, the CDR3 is TGTGCCAGCAGCAGACAGGGAGTTTCCTACGAGCAGTACTTC.

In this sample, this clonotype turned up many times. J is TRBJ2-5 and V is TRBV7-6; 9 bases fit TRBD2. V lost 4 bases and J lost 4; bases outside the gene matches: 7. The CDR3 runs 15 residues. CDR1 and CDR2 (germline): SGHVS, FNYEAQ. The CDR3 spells CASSWQGLASETQYF. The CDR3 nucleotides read TGTGCCAGCAGCTGGCAGGGACTAGCTTCAGAGACCCAGTACTTC. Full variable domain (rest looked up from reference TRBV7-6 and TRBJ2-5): GAGVSQSPRYKVTKRGQDVALRCDPISGHVSLYWYRQALGQGPEFLTYFNYEAQQDKSGLPNDRFSAERPEGSISTLTIQRTEQRDSAMYRCASSWQGLASETQYFGPGTRLLVL.

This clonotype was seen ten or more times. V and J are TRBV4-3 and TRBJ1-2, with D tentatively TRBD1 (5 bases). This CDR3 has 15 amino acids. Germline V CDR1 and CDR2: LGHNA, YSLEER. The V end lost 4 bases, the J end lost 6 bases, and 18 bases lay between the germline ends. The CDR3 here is CASSLLRGLVDGYTF. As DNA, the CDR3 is TGCGCCAGCAGCCTCCTAAGGGGACTCGTAGATGGCTACACCTTC.

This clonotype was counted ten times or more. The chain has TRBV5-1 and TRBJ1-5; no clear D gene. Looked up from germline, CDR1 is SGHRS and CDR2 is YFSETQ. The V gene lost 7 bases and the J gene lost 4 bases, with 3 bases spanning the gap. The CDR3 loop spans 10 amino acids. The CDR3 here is CASHNQPQHF. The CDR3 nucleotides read TGCGCCAGCCATAATCAGCCCCAGCATTTT. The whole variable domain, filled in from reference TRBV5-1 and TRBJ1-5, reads KAGVTQTPRYLIKTRGQQVTLSCSPISGHRSVSWYQQTPGQGLQFLFEYFSETQRNKGNFPGRFSGRQFSNSRSEMNVSTLELGDSALYLCASHNQPQHFGDGTRLSIL.

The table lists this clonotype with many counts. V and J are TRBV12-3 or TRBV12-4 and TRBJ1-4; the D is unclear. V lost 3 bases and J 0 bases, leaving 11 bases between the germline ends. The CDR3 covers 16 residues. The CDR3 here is CASSFRPSATNEKLFF. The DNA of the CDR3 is TGTGCCAGCAGTTTTCGACCGAGTGCAACTAATGAAAAACTGTTTTTT.

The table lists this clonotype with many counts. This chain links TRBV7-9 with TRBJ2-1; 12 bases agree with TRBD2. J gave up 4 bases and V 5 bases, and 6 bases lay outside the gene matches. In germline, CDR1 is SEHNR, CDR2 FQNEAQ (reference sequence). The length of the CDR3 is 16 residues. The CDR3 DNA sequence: TGTGCCAGCAGCCTGGGACTAGCGGGTGTTTACAATGAGCAGTTCTTC. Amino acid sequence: CASSLGLAGVYNEQFF.

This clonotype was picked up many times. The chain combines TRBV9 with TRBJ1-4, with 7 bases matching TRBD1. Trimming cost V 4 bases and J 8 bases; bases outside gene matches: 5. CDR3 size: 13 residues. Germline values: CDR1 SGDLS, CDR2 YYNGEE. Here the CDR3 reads CASSLPGQEKLFF. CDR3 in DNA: TGTGCCAGCAGCCTCCCGGGACAGGAAAAACTGTTTTTT.

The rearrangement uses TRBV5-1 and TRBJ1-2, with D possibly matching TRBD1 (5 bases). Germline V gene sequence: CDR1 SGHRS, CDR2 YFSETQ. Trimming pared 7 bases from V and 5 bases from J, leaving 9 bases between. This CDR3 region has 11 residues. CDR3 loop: CASHEGYGYTF. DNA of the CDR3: TGCGCCAGCCACGAGGGGTATGGCTACACCTTC. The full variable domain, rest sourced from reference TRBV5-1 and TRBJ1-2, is KAGVTQTPRYLIKTRGQQVTLSCSPISGHRSVSWYQQTPGQGLQFLFEYFSETQRNKGNFPGRFSGRQFSNSRSEMNVSTLELGDSALYLCASHEGYGYTFGSGTRLTVV.

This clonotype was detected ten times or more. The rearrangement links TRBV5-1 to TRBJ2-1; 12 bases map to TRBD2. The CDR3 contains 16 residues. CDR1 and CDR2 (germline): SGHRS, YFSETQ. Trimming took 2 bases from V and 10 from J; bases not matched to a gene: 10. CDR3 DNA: TGCGCCAGCAGCTTAATTCCTAGCGGGGGGGCCAGGGAGCAGTTCTTC. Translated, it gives CASSLIPSGGAREQFF.

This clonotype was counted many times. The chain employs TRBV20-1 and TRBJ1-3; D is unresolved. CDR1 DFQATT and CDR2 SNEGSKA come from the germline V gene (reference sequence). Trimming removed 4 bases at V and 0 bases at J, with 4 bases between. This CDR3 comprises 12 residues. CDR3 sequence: CSATASGNTIYF. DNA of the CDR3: TGCAGTGCTACCGCCTCTGGAAACACCATATATTTT.

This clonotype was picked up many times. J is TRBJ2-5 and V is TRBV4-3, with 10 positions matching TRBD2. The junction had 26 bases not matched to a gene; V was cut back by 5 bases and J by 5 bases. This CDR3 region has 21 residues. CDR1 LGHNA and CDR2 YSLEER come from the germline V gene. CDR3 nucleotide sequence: TGCGCCAGCAGCTTGACCAAGTGGAACCCTCTAAGCGGGGGGGATGGGGAGACCCAGTACTTC. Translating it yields CASSLTKWNPLSGGDGETQYF.

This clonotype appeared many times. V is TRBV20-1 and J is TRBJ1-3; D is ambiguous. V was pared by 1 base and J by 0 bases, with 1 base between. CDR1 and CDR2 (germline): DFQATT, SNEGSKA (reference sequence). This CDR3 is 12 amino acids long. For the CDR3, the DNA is TGCAGTGCTAGAGGCTCTGGAAACACCATATATTTT. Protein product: CSARGSGNTIYF.

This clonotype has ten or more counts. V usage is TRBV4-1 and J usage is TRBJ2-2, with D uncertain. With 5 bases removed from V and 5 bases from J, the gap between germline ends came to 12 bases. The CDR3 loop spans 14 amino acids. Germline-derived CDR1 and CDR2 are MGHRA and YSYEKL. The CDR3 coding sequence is TGCGCCAGCAGCACCGAGGACGGAACCGGGGAGCTGTTTTTT. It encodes CASSTEDGTGELFF.

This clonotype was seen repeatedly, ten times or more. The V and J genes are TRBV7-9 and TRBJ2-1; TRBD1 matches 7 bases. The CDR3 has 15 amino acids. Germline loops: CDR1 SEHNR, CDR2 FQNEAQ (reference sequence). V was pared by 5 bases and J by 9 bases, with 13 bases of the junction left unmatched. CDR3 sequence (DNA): TGTGCCAGCAGCCTATATTTAACAGGGGACGGTGAGCAGTTCTTC. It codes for CASSLYLTGDGEQFF.

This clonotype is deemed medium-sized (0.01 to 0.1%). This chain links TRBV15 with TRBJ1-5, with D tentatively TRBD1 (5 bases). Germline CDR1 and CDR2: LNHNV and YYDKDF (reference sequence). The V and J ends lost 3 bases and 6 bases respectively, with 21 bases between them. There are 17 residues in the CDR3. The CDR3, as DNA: TGTGCCACCAGCAGGGAGGCGCCGGGATACAGGTTTCAGCCCCAGCATTTT. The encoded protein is CATSREAPGYRFQPQHF.

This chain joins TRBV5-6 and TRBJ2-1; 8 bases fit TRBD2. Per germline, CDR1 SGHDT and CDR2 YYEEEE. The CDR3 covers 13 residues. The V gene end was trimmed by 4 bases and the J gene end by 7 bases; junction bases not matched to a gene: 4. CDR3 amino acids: CASSAGLGNEQFF. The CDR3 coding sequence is TGTGCCAGCAGCGCGGGACTAGGAAATGAGCAGTTCTTC.

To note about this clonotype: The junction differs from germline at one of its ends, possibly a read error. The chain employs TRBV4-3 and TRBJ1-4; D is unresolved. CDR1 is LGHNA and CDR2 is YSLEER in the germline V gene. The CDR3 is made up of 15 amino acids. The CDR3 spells CASSQDRKGDETLFF. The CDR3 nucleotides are TGCGCCAGCAGCCAAGATAGAAAGGGCGATGAAACACTGTTTTTT.

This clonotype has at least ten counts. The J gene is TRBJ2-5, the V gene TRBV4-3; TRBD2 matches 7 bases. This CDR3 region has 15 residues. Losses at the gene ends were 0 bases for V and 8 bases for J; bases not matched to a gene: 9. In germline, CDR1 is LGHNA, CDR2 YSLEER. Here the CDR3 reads CASSQEASGLRTQYF. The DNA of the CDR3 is TGCGCCAGCAGCCAAGAGGCTAGCGGCTTACGAACCCAGTACTTC.